Each of the 14 T cell receptor beta chains below was sequenced from the same sample in a study of T cells expressing NK-cell markers. TCRdb derives one entry per CDR3 protein from the 5' RACE reads, leaving out DNA. Reported are 20,000 to 25,000 distinct CDR3 sequences; the ten largest clones contain roughly 61%. What was sequenced was blood T cells: a sorted CD56 or NKG2C T cell subset, CD4+ or CD8+ T cells, or bulk PBMC T cells (not recorded which). The receptors come from a man aged 18-70 years in good health.

The V call is TRBV6-1, the J call TRBJ2-4; TCRdb's D gene call, TRBD2, goes unchecked for lack of DNA. The CDR3 has 15 amino acids. CDR1 is MNHNS, CDR2 SASEGT, per germline. The CDR3 reads CASSWRSLAKNIQYF.

CDR3 sequence: CASSLSHGANEQYF. The chain has TRBV12-3 or TRBV12-4 and TRBJ2-7. This CDR3 has 14 amino acids.

V usage is TRBV7-9 and J usage is TRBJ1-1. The V gene's germline CDR1 is SEHNR and CDR2 FQNEAQ (reference sequence). The CDR3 covers 15 residues. The CDR3 is CASEGILSWNTEAFF.

The gene calls are TRBV10-3 and TRBJ2-7; the D call of TRBD2 rests on TCRdb alone, since no DNA is present to check it. Germline CDR1 and CDR2: ENHRY and SYGVKD. The CDR3 covers 15 residues. CDR3 loop: CAISRSREIIHEQYF.

CDR3 protein: CASSLGLAEGNEQFF. V and J are TRBV11-3 and TRBJ2-1; TCRdb's D call, TRBD2, is unchecked because there is no DNA. Looked up from germline, CDR1 is SGHNT and CDR2 is YENEEA. The CDR3 is made up of 15 amino acids.

The chain recombines TRBV28 with TRBJ2-7; TCRdb's D call of TRBD2 is untestable without DNA. The CDR3 covers 14 residues. Germline values: CDR1 MDHEN, CDR2 SYDVKM. CDR3 loop: CASSPRAGGYEQYF.

V is TRBV2 and J is TRBJ1-3. The germline gives CDR1 SNHLY, CDR2 FYNNEI. The CDR3 contains 14 residues. The CDR3 sequence: CASSDSRSGNTIYF.

The chain recombines TRBV10-3 with TRBJ1-1; TCRdb's D gene call, TRBD1, goes unchecked for lack of DNA. The CDR3 covers 15 residues. CDR1 and CDR2 (germline): ENHRY, SYGVKD. CDR3 in amino acids: CAIKGTGAQNTEAFF.

V gene TRBV2 combines with J gene TRBJ2-5; the D gene TCRdb calls, TRBD1, cannot be checked with no DNA. Germline V gene sequence: CDR1 SNHLY, CDR2 FYNNEI. The CDR3 is 14 residues long. The CDR3 loop is CASNLGTARETQYF. Full variable domain (outside the CDR3, taken from reference TRBV2 and TRBJ2-5): EPEVTQTPSHQVTQMGQEVILRCVPISNHLYFYWYRQILGQKVEFLVSFYNNEISEKSEIFDDQFSVERPDGSNFTLKIRSTKLEDSAMYFCASNLGTARETQYFGPGTRLLVL.

The chain couples TRBV10-3 to TRBJ2-7; TCRdb outputs TRBD2, but without DNA this stays unchecked. Germline V gives CDR1 ENHRY, CDR2 SYGVKD. CDR3 size: 17 residues. CDR3 residues: CAISGSRGSGSSYEQYF.

The chain joins TRBV5-1 to TRBJ1-6. The CDR3 sequence is 15 residues long. CDR1 and CDR2 (germline): SGHRS, YFSETQ. The CDR3 loop is CASSLDWGVNSPLHF. The variable domain in full, completed from reference TRBV5-1 and TRBJ1-6, reads KAGVTQTPRYLIKTRGQQVTLSCSPISGHRSVSWYQQTPGQGLQFLFEYFSETQRNKGNFPGRFSGRQFSNSRSEMNVSTLELGDSALYLCASSLDWGVNSPLHFGNGTRLTVT.

The CDR3 is CSARDVAGQNTEAFF. The V gene is TRBV20-1, the J gene TRBJ1-1; TCRdb's D gene call, TRBD1, goes unchecked for lack of DNA. Looked up from germline, CDR1 is DFQATT and CDR2 is SNEGSKA (reference sequence). CDR3 length: 15 residues.

The chain employs TRBV5-4 and TRBJ2-7; TCRdb's D call, TRBD1, is unchecked because there is no DNA. The germline V gene encodes CDR1 SGHNT and CDR2 YYREEE (reference sequence). The CDR3 loop spans 14 amino acids. CDR3: CASSFGGRTYEQYF.

The gene calls are TRBV4-2 and TRBJ1-5; TCRdb's D gene call, TRBD1, goes unchecked for lack of DNA. Germline V gives CDR1 LGHNA, CDR2 YNFKEQ. The CDR3 extends over 11 amino acids. The CDR3 region is CASSQGQGRHF.